A single TCR beta chain is shown here with its context. This receptor's antigen is unknown. Nothing much larger sits one base from this clone, and base qualities are not available. The data stem from a study of CD4 T cells in relation to SARS-CoV-2 and coronaviruses (dated by TCRdb to 2020 to 2023). With respect to the entire study: Using patient-derived lymphoblastoid cell lines, the shared crossreactive spike epitopes were mapped to their HLA restriction. At the level of individual TCR clonotypes, the study measured memory CD4+ T cell crossreactivity between SARS-CoV-2 spike protein and common cold coronavirus spike proteins. The Adaptive Biotechnologies TCR-sequencing kit was used for samples from three pre-COVID donors and for the naive versus memory experiments, whereas the other data were Illumina-based. A different, Illumina-based TCR-beta assay was used to sequence expansion assays from other donors in the study. Beyond this particular receptor, the publication reports: Naive versus memory sequencing indicated that memory recall responses, rather than primary responses primed during culture, are detected by the assay. Because the crossreactivity analysis focused on spike protein, crossreactivity against other viral proteins was not assessed. No donor contributed both pre-pandemic and post-infection samples, which limited tracing the source of pre-existing responses. Small numbers of patients and of tested TCRs limited the study. In approximately 60% of donors, memory CD4+ clonotypes turned up that crossrecognized SARS-CoV-2 and at least one common cold coronavirus spike. Compared with monoreactive clones, crossreactive clones had significantly weaker SARS-CoV-2-driven expansion, a result consistent with antigenic imprinting.

CDR1 and CDR2 were assigned from the germline V gene (reference sequence) as LNHDA and SQIVND. From its cysteine to its phenylalanine, the CDR3 spans 16 amino acids. Only the CDR3 region is kept as DNA, spanning 48 bases read in frame from base 1. Germline trimming: 1 base from V, 4 bases from J; junction bases outside gene matches: 7. CD4+ T cells from unexposed donors were collected before the COVID-19 pandemic (2011-2018). Naive and memory CD4+ T cells were separated from cryopreserved PBMCs through CD4 enrichment, which was followed by EasySep naive CD4+ T cell enrichment. The leukapheresis product for the unexposed donors was obtained through commercial purchase. PBMCs were isolated from leukapheresis product or whole blood by Ficoll-Paque PLUS gradient centrifugation. PBMCs were either used fresh in the expansion assay or cryopreserved at -140 degrees C. The QIAamp Micro DNA Kit was used to extract genomic DNA from the CD4+ T cells.

DNA from uncultured naive and memory CD4+ T cells underwent immunoSEQ TCR-beta sequencing at deep resolution. As for the original processing: During preprocessing, nonproductive sequences were removed, as were CDR3s that did not start with C, did not end with F or W, or were shorter than 7 amino acids. Cultured and uncultured naive and memory CD4+ repertoires were searched for CDR3s previously identified as spike- and CEF-reactive. After three terminal residues were trimmed from each end, CDR3 homology was quantified as pairwise Levenshtein distance using the stringdist R package. The immuneACCESS repertoire file appears here via TCRdb, limited to in-frame rearrangements. These files lack a portion of the clones; in checked studies, under half of the deficit traces to unresolved V genes, and the cause of the others is not known. V and J calls and clone size are given by that table; D and trimming were obtained from the DNA. For this sample the table gives 60,000 to 65,000 clones, of which approximately 94% were detected only once. Around 0.13% of the sample comes from the top ten.

Input material: naive CD4+ T cells from PBMCs. The sample's cell subset or site label, in plain terms: naive CD4+ T cells isolated by negative enrichment. The receptor's source is a human donor in good health. This sequence uses TRBV19 and TRBJ1-1, with 9 bases in between that match TRBD1. Read as DNA, the sequence is TGTGCCAGTAGTATAGTAACCGGGACAGGGATCACTGAAGCTTTCTTT. The encoded protein is CASSIVTGTGITEAFF.